The clone carrying this T cell receptor beta chain was found many times. What it binds is unknown. Amplification of TCR beta CDR3 regions was performed using RNA transcripts as template. When the TCR CDR3 underwent first-round RT-PCR, the HTBI primer set was used. TCRdb recomputed calls from the multiplex PCR reads with MiXCR, one row per CDR3 protein. Of about 420,000 distinct CDR3 sequences listed, approximately 14% were seen once; the top ten hold 4% to 6.5%. This entry belongs to a study of T cells in Graves' hyperthyroidism and ophthalmopathy. Germline V gene sequence: CDR1 WNHNN, CDR2 SYGVQD (reference sequence). V was cut by 3 bases and J by 6 bases, with 9 bases left in between. This CDR3 comprises 13 residues. Study conclusions and caveats: Most thyroid clonotypes expanded above 0.001 appeared in blood too.

Input material: blood. The source is a woman under 30 with Graves' hyperthyroidism. The chain combines TRBV10-1 with TRBJ2-1, with D maybe TRBD2 (7 bases). In DNA form, the CDR3 reads TGCGCCAGCAGTGACGGGGGGCGCAATGAGCAGTTCTTC. As protein: CASSDGGRNEQFF.